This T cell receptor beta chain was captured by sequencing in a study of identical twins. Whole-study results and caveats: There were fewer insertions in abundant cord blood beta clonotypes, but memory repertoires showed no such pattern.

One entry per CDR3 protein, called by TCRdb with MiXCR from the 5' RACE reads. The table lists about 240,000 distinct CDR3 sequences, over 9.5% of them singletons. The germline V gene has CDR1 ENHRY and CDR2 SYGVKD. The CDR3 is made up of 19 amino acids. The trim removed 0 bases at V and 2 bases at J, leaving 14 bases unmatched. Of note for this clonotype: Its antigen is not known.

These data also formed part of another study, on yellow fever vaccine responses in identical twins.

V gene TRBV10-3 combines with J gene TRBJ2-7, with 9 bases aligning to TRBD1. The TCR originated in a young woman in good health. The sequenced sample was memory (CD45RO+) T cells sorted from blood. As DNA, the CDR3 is TGTGCCATCAGTGAGTCCGAACAGGGTAGGACAGGGGTTGCCTACGAGCAGTACTTC. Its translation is CAISESEQGRTGVAYEQYF.